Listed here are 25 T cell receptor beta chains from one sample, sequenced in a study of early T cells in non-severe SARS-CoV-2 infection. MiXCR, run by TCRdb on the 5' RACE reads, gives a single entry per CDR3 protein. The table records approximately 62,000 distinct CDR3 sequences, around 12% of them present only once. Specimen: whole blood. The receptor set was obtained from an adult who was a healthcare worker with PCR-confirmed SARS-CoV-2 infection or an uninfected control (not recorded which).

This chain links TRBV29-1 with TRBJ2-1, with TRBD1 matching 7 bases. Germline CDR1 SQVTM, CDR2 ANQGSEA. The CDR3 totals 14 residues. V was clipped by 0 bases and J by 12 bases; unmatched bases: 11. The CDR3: CSVEDRDSVLRQFF. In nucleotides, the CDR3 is TGCAGCGTTGAAGATCGGGACAGCGTCCTCCGGCAGTTCTTC.

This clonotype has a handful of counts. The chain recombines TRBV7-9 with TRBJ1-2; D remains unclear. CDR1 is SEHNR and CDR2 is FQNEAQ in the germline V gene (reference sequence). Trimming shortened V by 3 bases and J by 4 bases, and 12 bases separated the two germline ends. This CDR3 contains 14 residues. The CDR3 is CASSFDVESYGYTF. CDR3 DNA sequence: TGTGCCAGCAGCTTCGACGTAGAAAGCTATGGCTACACCTTC. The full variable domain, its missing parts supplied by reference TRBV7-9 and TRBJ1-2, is DTGVSQNPRHKITKRGQNVTFRCDPISEHNRLYWYRQTLGQGPEFLTYFQNEAQLEKSRLLSDRFSAERPKGSFSTLEIQRTEQGDSAMYLCASSFDVESYGYTFGSGTRLTVV.

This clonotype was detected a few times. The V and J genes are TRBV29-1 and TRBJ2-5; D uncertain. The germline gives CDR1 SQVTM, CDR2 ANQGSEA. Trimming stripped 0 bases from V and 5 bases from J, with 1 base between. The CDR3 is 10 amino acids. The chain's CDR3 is CSVEEETQYF. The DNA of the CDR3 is TGCAGCGTTGAAGAGGAGACCCAGTACTTC.

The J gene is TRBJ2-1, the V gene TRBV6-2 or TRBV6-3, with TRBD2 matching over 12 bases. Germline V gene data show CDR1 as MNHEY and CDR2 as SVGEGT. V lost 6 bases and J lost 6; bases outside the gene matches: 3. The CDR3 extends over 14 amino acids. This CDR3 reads CASRASGRVNEQFF. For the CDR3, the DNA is TGTGCCAGCAGAGCTAGCGGGAGGGTCAATGAGCAGTTCTTC.

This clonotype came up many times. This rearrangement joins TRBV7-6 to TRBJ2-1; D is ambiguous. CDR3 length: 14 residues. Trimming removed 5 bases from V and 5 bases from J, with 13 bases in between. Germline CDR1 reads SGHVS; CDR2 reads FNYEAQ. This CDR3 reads CASSLFGPHNEQFF. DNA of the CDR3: TGTGCCAGCAGCCTTTTTGGACCGCACAATGAGCAGTTCTTC.

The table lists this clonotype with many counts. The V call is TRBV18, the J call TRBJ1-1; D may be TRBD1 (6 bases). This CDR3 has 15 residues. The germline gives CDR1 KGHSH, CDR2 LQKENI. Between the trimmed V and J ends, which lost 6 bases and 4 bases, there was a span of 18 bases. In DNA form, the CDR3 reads TGTGCCAGCTCTTACGGCCGGGGGCGCAGCACTGAAGCTTTCTTT. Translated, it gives CASSYGRGRSTEAFF. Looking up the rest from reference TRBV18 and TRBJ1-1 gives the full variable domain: NAGVMQNPRHLVRRRGQEARLRCSPMKGHSHVYWYRQLPEEGLKFMVYLQKENIIDESGMPKERFSAEFPKEGPSILRIQQVVRGDSAAYFCASSYGRGRSTEAFFGQGTRLTVV.

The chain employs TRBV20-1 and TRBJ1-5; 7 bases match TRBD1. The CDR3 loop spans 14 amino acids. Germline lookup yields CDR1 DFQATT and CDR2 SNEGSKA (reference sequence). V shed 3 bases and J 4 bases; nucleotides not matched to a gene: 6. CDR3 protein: CSASGRGVNQPQHF. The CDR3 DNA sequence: TGCAGTGCTAGTGGCAGGGGGGTTAATCAGCCCCAGCATTTT.

The CDR3 sequence is CASSLHGDGYTF. CDR3 DNA: TGTGCCAGCAGCCTCCACGGGGATGGCTACACCTTC. The rearrangement links TRBV3-1 to TRBJ1-2; D not certain. Deletions cut 4 bases from V and 6 bases from J, with 9 bases between. The CDR3 is 12 amino acids. Germline V gene data show CDR1 as LGHDT and CDR2 as YNNKEL (reference sequence).

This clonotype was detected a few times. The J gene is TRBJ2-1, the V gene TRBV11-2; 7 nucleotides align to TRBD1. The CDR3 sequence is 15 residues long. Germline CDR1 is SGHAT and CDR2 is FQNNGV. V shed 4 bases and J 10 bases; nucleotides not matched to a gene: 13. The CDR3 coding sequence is TGTGCCAGCAGCTCCACAGGGGACCCCTCGTGGGAGCAGTTCTTC. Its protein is CASSSTGDPSWEQFF.

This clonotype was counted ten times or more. The CDR3 loop reads CASRRGLHNEQFF. The CDR3 region has the DNA TGTGCCAGCAGGAGGGGACTCCACAATGAGCAGTTCTTC. V usage is TRBV2 and J usage is TRBJ2-1, with D maybe TRBD2 (6 bases). Trimming left V 6 bases short and J 5 bases short, with 11 bases between. CDR1 SNHLY and CDR2 FYNNEI come from the germline V gene. CDR3 length equals 13 residues.

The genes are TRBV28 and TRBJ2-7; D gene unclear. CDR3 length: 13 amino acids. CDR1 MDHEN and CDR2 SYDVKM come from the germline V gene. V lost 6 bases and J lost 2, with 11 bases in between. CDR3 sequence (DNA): TGTGCCAGCAGGGCTGTAAGCCCCTACGAGCAGTACTTC. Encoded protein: CASRAVSPYEQYF.

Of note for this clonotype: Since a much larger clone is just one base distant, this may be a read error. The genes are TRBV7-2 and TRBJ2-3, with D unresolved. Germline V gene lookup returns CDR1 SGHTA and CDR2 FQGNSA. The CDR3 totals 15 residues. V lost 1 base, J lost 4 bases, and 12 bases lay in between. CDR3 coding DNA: TGTACCAGCAGCTTAGGTCTTCAATCGGCAGATACGCAGTATTTT. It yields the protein CTSSLGLQSADTQYF. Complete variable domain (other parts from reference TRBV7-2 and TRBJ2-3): GAGVSQSPSNKVTEKGKDVELRCDPISGHTALYWYRQSLGQGLEFLIYFQGNSAPDKSGLPSDRFSAERTGGSVSTLTIQRTQQEDSAVYLCTSSLGLQSADTQYFGPGTRLTVL.

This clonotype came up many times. CDR3 bases: TGTGCCAGCAGCTCAGTGGACGGCTACGAGCAGTACTTC. Translation gives CASSSVDGYEQYF. The genes are TRBV5-4 and TRBJ2-7; no clear D. Trimming took off 3 bases at V and 3 bases at J, with 10 bases between the two ends. CDR1 and CDR2 from the germline V gene are SGHNT and YYREEE (reference sequence). This CDR3 region has 13 residues.

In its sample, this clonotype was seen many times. The CDR3 spells CASSQGALGGNTIYF. The CDR3 coding sequence is TGCGCCAGCAGCCAGGGGGCGTTAGGAGGAAACACCATATATTTT. The rearrangement joins TRBV4-1 to TRBJ1-3, with D possibly TRBD1 on 6 matching bases. V was trimmed by 3 bases and J by 4 bases, leaving 13 bases between them. The CDR3 runs to 15 residues. The germline CDR1 and CDR2 sequences are MGHRA and YSYEKL.

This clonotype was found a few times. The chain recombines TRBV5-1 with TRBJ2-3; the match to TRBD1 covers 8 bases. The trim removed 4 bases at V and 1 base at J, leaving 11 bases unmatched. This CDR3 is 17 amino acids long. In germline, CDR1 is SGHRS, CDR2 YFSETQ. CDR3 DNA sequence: TGCGCCAGCAGCAATGGGCCGGACAGGGTTGGCACAGATACGCAGTATTTT. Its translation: CASSNGPDRVGTDTQYF.

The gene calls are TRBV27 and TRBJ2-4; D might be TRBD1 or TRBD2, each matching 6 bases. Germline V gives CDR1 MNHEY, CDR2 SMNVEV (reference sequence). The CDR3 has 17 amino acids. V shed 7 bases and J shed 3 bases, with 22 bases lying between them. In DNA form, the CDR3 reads TGTGCCAGCACCACGTCGGGGGCAAAATCCGGCAAAAACATTCAGTACTTC. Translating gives CASTTSGAKSGKNIQYF.

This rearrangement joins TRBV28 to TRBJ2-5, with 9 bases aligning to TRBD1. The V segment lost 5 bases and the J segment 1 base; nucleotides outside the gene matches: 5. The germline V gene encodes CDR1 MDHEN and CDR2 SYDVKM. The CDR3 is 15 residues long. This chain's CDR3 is CASSQQGAGQETQYF. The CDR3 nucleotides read TGTGCCAGCAGTCAACAGGGGGCCGGCCAAGAGACCCAGTACTTC.

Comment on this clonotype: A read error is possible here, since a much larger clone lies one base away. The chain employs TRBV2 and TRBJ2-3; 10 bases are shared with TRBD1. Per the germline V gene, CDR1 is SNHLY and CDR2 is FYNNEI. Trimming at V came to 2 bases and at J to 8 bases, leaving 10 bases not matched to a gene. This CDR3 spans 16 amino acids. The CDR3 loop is CASSEWDRGALGTQYF. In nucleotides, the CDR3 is TGTGCCAGCAGTGAATGGGACAGGGGTGCTTTGGGTACGCAGTATTTT.

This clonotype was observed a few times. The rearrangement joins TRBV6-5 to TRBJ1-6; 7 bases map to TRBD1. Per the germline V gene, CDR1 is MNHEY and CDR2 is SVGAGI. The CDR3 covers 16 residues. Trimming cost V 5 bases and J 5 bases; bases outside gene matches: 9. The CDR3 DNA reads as TGTGCCAGCAGTGACAGGGACAGAACTAATAATTCACCCCTCCACTTT. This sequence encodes CASSDRDRTNNSPLHF.

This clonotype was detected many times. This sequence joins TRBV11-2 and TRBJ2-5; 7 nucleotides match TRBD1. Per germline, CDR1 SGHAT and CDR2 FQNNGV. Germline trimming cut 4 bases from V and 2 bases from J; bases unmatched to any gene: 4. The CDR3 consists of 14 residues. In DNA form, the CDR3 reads TGTGCCAGCAGCTCCTACAGGGGACAAGAGACCCAGTACTTC. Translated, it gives CASSSYRGQETQYF.

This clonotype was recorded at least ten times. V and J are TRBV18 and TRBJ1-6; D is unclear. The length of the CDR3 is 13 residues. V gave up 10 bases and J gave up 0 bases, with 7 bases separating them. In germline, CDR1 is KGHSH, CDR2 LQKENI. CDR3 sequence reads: CATTSSYNSPLHF. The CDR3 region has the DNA TGTGCCACCACGAGCTCCTATAATTCACCCCTCCACTTT.

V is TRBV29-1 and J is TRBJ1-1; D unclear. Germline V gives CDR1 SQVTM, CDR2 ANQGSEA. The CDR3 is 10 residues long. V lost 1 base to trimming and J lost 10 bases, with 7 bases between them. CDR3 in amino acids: CSVEGRGAFF. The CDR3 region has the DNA TGCAGCGTTGAAGGCAGAGGAGCTTTCTTT.

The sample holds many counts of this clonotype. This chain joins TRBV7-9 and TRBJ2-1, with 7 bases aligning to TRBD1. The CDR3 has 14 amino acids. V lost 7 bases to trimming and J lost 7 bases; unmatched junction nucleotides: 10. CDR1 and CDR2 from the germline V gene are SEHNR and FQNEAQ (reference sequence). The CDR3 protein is CASTGTAPWNEQFF. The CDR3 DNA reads TGTGCCAGCACCGGGACAGCCCCTTGGAATGAGCAGTTCTTC.

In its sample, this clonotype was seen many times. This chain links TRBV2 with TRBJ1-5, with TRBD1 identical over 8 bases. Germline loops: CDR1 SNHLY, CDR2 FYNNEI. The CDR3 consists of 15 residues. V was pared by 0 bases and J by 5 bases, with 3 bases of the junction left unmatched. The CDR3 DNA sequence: TGTGCCAGCAGTGAAGCTCTGACAGGGGATCAGCCCCAGCATTTT. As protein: CASSEALTGDQPQHF.

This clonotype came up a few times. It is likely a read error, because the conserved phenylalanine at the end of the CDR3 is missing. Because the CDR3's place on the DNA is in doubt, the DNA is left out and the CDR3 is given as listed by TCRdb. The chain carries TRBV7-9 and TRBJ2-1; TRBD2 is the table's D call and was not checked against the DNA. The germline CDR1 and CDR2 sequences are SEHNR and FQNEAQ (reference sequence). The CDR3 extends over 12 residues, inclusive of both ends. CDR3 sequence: CASSREVAGMGL.